The present T cell receptor (beta chain) was sequenced within a study of CD8 T cells in ankylosing spondylitis (dated by TCRdb to about 2017). For the wider study: The study profiled T cell receptor beta repertoires in healthy donors and ankylosing spondylitis patients to find disease-linked TCR variants. The whole study cohort included about a hundred healthy donors and 20 to 25 ankylosing spondylitis patients. Peripheral blood was sampled, and synovial fluid was also collected from ankylosing spondylitis patients.

Counted from cysteine to phenylalanine, this CDR3 has 17 amino acids. The retained sequence is limited to the CDR3, 51 bases, with the frame set at the first base. The germline V gene (reference sequence) supplies CDR1 DFQATT and CDR2 SNEGSKA. Overall results and qualifications from the work: The disease-linked clones had a CD8+ phenotype and were found at relatively low frequencies in peripheral blood. Some TCR beta motif variants had previously been reported in synovial fluid and blood of reactive arthritis patients, which suggested common disease-initiation mechanisms. Blood from ankylosing spondylitis patients appeared to be characterized by a TCR beta motif composed of roughly 8 highly homologous amino acid variants. Significant enrichment of the disease-linked clones was reported in matched synovial fluid samples from ankylosing spondylitis patients.

The reads were generated on an Illumina HiSeq 2500. TCR beta libraries were prepared by quantitative 5'-RACE with molecular barcodes. The paper's processing steps were these. Disease-linked TCR variants were identified with a new computational method built on a probabilistic model of VDJ rearrangement. TCRdb reprocessing: public reads trimmed at Q25 with fastp, clones called with MiXCR, in-frame beta chains kept. Entries that share a CDR3 protein sequence are merged under the most common genes and DNA. TCRdb, not the original authors, processed these V and J calls. The sample table records 750,000 to 850,000 distinct CDR3 sequences; around 11% of these occur just once. The leading ten clones occupy about 0.49% of the sample. Of note for this clonotype: It lacks a known antigen. The germline gene is not matched at one end of the junction; a read error may be the cause.

The sample was blood, either unsorted or a sorted T cell fraction (not recorded which). The clonotype comes from a male donor with ankylosing spondylitis. Rearrangement joined TRBV20-1 to TRBJ1-5, with no confident D gene call. The CDR3: CSARDIRQAATISPSLF. In nucleotides, the sequence is TGCAGTGCTAGAGATATTCGCCAGGCTGCAACAATCAGCCCCAGCCTTTTT.